A single sample gave rise to the 19 T cell receptor beta chains below, sequenced in a study of T cells in Graves' hyperthyroidism and ophthalmopathy. RNA transcripts were the template for amplifying TCR beta CDR3 regions. Carried out on the TCR CDR3, a first-round RT-PCR used the HTBI primer set. TCRdb re-analysed the multiplex PCR reads in MiXCR, keeping a single row per CDR3 protein. The sample has approximately 210,000 distinct CDR3 sequences, roughly 15% seen once; the top ten hold under 65%. The sequencing input was blood. The receptors shown here come from a man aged 50 to 59 with Graves' hyperthyroidism.

This clonotype was recorded a few times. This chain uses TRBV29-1 with TRBJ2-3, with 9 bases identical to TRBD2. This CDR3 has 14 amino acids. Germline CDR1 SQVTM, CDR2 ANQGSEA. V shed 4 bases and J 8 bases; nucleotides not matched to a gene: 10. CDR3 nucleotide sequence: TGCAGCGTTGTTTCAGCGGGAGGAAGGGGTACGCAGTATTTT. Amino acid sequence: CSVVSAGGRGTQYF.

On this clonotype itself: A much larger clone differs from this one at a single base, so this may be a read error. This chain links TRBV24-1 with TRBJ2-7, with 7 bases that match TRBD1. This CDR3 has 15 residues. Germline loops: CDR1 KGHDR, CDR2 SFDVKD. With 2 bases clipped from V and 7 bases from J, the junction kept 10 bases outside the gene matches. CDR3 amino acids: CATSDSGTASNEQYF. CDR3 bases: TGTGCCACCAGTGATTCGGGGACAGCTTCCAATGAGCAGTACTTC.

This clonotype was recorded at least ten times. The chain combines TRBV12-3 or TRBV12-4 with TRBJ2-1; a weak D match, TRBD2 (6 bases). The V and J ends lost 5 bases and 5 bases respectively, with 10 bases between them. This CDR3 region has 13 residues. The CDR3 DNA reads TGTGCCAGCAGTCGGGACTTTCACAATGAGCAGTTCTTC. Translated, it gives CASSRDFHNEQFF.

This clonotype was counted only a few times. The J gene is TRBJ2-1, the V gene TRBV18, with 11 bases lining up with TRBD1. V shed 4 bases, J shed 4 bases, and the junction held 6 bases outside the gene matches. The CDR3 contains 16 residues. Germline V gene lookup returns CDR1 KGHSH and CDR2 LQKENI. CDR3: CASSLGQGVRYNEQFF. The CDR3 DNA reads TGTGCCAGCTCACTGGGACAGGGGGTGAGGTACAATGAGCAGTTCTTC.

The table lists this clonotype with many counts. The chain employs TRBV11-2 and TRBJ2-2; D call uncertain. There are 13 residues in the CDR3. In germline, CDR1 is SGHAT, CDR2 FQNNGV. Trimming left V 6 bases short and J 1 base short, with 6 bases between. In DNA form, the CDR3 reads TGTGCCAGCAGTAACAGGAACACCGGGGAGCTGTTTTTT. Encoded protein: CASSNRNTGELFF.

This clonotype was seen only a few times. The CDR3 sequence: CSARGPGQANSPLHF. The CDR3 DNA follows: TGCAGTGCTAGGGGTCCGGGACAAGCTAATTCACCCCTCCACTTT. This chain uses TRBV20-1 with TRBJ1-6; TRBD1 is a possible D gene (6 bases). Trimming removed 3 bases from V and 6 bases from J, with 15 bases in between. From germline, CDR1 is DFQATT and CDR2 SNEGSKA (reference sequence). The CDR3 has 15 residues.

This clonotype was detected many times. The chain joins TRBV2 to TRBJ1-1, with D possibly matching TRBD1 (6 bases). From germline, CDR1 is SNHLY and CDR2 FYNNEI. Trimming removed 5 bases from V and 4 bases from J, with 8 bases in between. The CDR3 consists of 12 residues. CDR3 in DNA: TGTGCCAGCAGTTGGGGGGCCACTGAAGCTTTCTTT. Its translation: CASSWGATEAFF.

This clonotype was found many times. The chain combines TRBV11-3 with TRBJ2-3; 10 nucleotides match TRBD2. V shed 8 bases, J shed 1 base, and the junction held 0 bases outside the gene matches. CDR1 and CDR2 from the germline V gene are SGHNT and YENEEA. The CDR3 has 13 amino acids. The CDR3 region has the DNA TGTGCCAGCGGGACTAGCGGCACAGATACGCAGTATTTT. Protein product: CASGTSGTDTQYF. The full variable domain, rest sourced from reference TRBV11-3 and TRBJ2-3, is EAGVVQSPRYKIIEKKQPVAFWCNPISGHNTLYWYLQNLGQGPELLIRYENEEAVDDSQLPKDRFSAERLKGVDSTLKIQPAELGDSAVYLCASGTSGTDTQYFGPGTRLTVL.

This clonotype was counted ten times or more. CDR3 DNA sequence: TGTGCCAGCAGTGAAATCAGGGGTCATTCACCCCTCCACTTT. This sequence encodes CASSEIRGHSPLHF. The J gene is TRBJ1-6, the V gene TRBV6-1; TRBD1 is a possible D gene (6 bases). The germline V and J ends were trimmed by 2 bases and 8 bases, with 10 bases remaining between them. The V gene's germline CDR1 is MNHNS and CDR2 SASEGT. There are 14 residues in the CDR3.

This clonotype was observed at least ten times. The chain joins TRBV6-2 or TRBV6-3 to TRBJ2-7, with 7 bases lining up with TRBD1. J was trimmed by 0 bases and V by 5 bases; bases with no gene match: 13. Germline CDR1 MNHEY, CDR2 SVGEGT. This CDR3 is built from 17 residues. CDR3 DNA sequence: TGTGCCAGCAGTACCCGGGACAGTTTTTTGATCTCCTACGAGCAGTACTTC. Amino acid sequence: CASSTRDSFLISYEQYF.

The rearrangement joins TRBV25-1 to TRBJ1-2, with a tentative D call TRBD1 (5 bases). V was pared by 5 bases and J by 4 bases, with 14 bases between. The CDR3 runs 14 residues. CDR1 is MGHDK and CDR2 is SYGVNS in the germline V gene. The CDR3 DNA reads as TGTGCCAGCAGTACCGGAGGACACCTCTATGGCTACACCTTC. Protein product: CASSTGGHLYGYTF.

This clonotype was detected ten times or more. The gene calls are TRBV28 and TRBJ2-1; TRBD2 matches at 16 bases. V was pared by 8 bases and J by 1 base, with 14 bases of the junction left unmatched. Germline V lookup: CDR1 MDHEN, CDR2 SYDVKM. This CDR3 is built from 20 residues. DNA for the CDR3: TGTGCCAGCCGAAGCCGACCCGGGACTAGCGGGAGGGGGTCCTACAATGAGCAGTTCTTC. Encoded protein: CASRSRPGTSGRGSYNEQFF.

This clonotype was observed at least ten times. The chain couples TRBV7-9 to TRBJ2-5; no clear D. CDR3 length equals 14 residues. Trimming pared 8 bases from V and 5 bases from J, leaving 18 bases between. Germline loops: CDR1 SEHNR, CDR2 FQNEAQ (reference sequence). CDR3 bases: TGTGCCAGCGGCACGGGCCTCGGCGAGGAGACCCAGTACTTC. Translation gives CASGTGLGEETQYF.

The sample holds many counts of this clonotype. The chain recombines TRBV28 with TRBJ1-1; D uncertain. The V and J ends lost 2 bases and 1 base respectively, with 8 bases between them. The CDR3 is 14 residues long. Germline CDR1 is MDHEN and CDR2 is SYDVKM. The CDR3 loop reads CASSLIAQNTEAFF. In DNA, the CDR3 is TGTGCCAGCAGTTTAATCGCGCAGAACACTGAAGCTTTCTTT. Complete variable domain (other parts from reference TRBV28 and TRBJ1-1): DVKVTQSSRYLVKRTGEKVFLECVQDMDHENMFWYRQDPGLGLRLIYFSYDVKMKEKGDIPEGYSVSREKKERFSLILESASTNQTSMYLCASSLIAQNTEAFFGQGTRLTVV.

Comment on this clonotype: A much larger clonotype is one base distant, so this may be a read error. This chain uses TRBV28 with TRBJ1-5, with TRBD1 as a possible D gene (6 bases). The germline V gene encodes CDR1 MDHEN and CDR2 SYDVKM. This CDR3 contains 14 residues. The CDR3 sequence: CASSFFRGNRPQHF. CDR3 coding DNA: TGTGCCAGCAGTTTTTTCAGGGGCAATCGGCCCCAGCATTTT.

This clonotype came up a few times. The rearrangement joins TRBV5-1 to TRBJ2-7; D may be TRBD2 (7 bases). Germline V gene sequence: CDR1 SGHRS, CDR2 YFSETQ. The CDR3 consists of 15 residues. The V end lost 4 bases, the J end lost 6 bases, and 20 bases lay between the germline ends. This CDR3 is CASSGGAREKLEQYF. The CDR3 DNA is TGCGCCAGCAGCGGGGGCGCGCGGGAGAAACTCGAGCAGTACTTC. The variable domain in full, with the rest retrieved from reference TRBV5-1 and TRBJ2-7, is KAGVTQTPRYLIKTRGQQVTLSCSPISGHRSVSWYQQTPGQGLQFLFEYFSETQRNKGNFPGRFSGRQFSNSRSEMNVSTLELGDSALYLCASSGGAREKLEQYFGPGTRLTVT.

This clonotype was observed at least ten times. The chain combines TRBV2 with TRBJ2-1; a weak D match, TRBD1 (5 bases). The V and J ends lost 2 bases and 6 bases respectively, with 11 bases between them. The germline V gene has CDR1 SNHLY and CDR2 FYNNEI. This CDR3 has 14 amino acids. CDR3 sequence: CASSESRQGNEQFF. CDR3 nucleotides: TGTGCCAGCAGTGAAAGTCGCCAGGGCAATGAGCAGTTCTTC. Based on the CDR3 plus reference TRBV2 and TRBJ2-1, the full variable domain is EPEVTQTPSHQVTQMGQEVILRCVPISNHLYFYWYRQILGQKVEFLVSFYNNEISEKSEIFDDQFSVERPDGSNFTLKIRSTKLEDSAMYFCASSESRQGNEQFFGPGTRLTVL.

This clonotype was counted a few times. The chain employs TRBV4-2 and TRBJ1-2, with D possibly TRBD1 on 5 matching bases. Germline loops: CDR1 LGHNA, CDR2 YNFKEQ. The CDR3 length is 13 residues. V lost 0 bases and J lost 4, with 6 bases in between. CDR3 bases: TGTGCCAGCAGCCAAGAGGGACTCTATGGCTACACCTTC. It is translated as CASSQEGLYGYTF.

In this sample, this clonotype turned up many times. The chain joins TRBV12-3 or TRBV12-4 to TRBJ2-1, with D maybe TRBD2 (6 bases). The germline V and J ends were trimmed by 3 bases and 3 bases, with 12 bases remaining between them. The CDR3 runs to 15 residues. Here the CDR3 DNA reads TGTGCCAGCAGTTTGCGCGGAGGGGTCTACAATGAGCAGTTCTTC. Translated: CASSLRGGVYNEQFF.